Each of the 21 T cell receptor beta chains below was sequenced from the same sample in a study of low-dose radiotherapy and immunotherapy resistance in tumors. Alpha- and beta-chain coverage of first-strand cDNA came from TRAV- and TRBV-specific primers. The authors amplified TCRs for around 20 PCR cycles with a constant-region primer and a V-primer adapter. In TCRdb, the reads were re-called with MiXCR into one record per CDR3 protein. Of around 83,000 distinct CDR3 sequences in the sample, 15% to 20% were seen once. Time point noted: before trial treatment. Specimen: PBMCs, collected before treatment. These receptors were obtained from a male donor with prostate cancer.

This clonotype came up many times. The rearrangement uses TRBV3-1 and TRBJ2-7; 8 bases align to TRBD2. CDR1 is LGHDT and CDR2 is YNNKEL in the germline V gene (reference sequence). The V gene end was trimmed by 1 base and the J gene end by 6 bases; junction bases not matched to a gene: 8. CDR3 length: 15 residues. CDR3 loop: CASSQGGRTLAEQYF. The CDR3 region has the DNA TGTGCCAGCAGCCAAGGCGGGAGGACATTGGCCGAGCAGTACTTC.

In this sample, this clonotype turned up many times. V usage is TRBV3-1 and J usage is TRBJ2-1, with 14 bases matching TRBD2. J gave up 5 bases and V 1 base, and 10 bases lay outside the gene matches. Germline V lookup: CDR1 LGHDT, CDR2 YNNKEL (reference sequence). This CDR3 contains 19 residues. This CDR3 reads CASSQGRPGLAGADNEQFF. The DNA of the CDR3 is TGTGCCAGCAGCCAAGGCCGACCGGGACTAGCGGGAGCCGACAATGAGCAGTTCTTC.

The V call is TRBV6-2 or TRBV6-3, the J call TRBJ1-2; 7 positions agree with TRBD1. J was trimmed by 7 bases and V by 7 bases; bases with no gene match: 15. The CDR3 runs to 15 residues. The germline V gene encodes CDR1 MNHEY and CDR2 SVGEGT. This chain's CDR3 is CASTETGTVRGGYTF. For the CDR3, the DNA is TGTGCCAGCACCGAAACCGGGACAGTGCGTGGTGGCTACACCTTC.

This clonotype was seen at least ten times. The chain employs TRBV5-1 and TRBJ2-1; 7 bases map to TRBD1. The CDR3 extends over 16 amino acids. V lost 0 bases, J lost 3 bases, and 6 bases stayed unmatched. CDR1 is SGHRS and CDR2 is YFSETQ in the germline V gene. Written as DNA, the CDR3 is TGCGCCAGCAGCTTGGGTGGGACAGCCCTCTACAATGAGCAGTTCTTC. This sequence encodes CASSLGGTALYNEQFF. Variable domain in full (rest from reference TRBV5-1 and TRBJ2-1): KAGVTQTPRYLIKTRGQQVTLSCSPISGHRSVSWYQQTPGQGLQFLFEYFSETQRNKGNFPGRFSGRQFSNSRSEMNVSTLELGDSALYLCASSLGGTALYNEQFFGPGTRLTVL.

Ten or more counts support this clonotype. CDR3 nucleotide sequence: TGTGCCAGTAGTATTCCGCGGGCTGGGGAGCAGTTCTTC. Its protein product is CASSIPRAGEQFF. The chain carries TRBV19 and TRBJ2-1; D possibly corresponds to TRBD2 (5 bases). Trimming pared 3 bases from V and 10 bases from J, leaving 13 bases between. The CDR3 consists of 13 residues. Germline V gene data show CDR1 as LNHDA and CDR2 as SQIVND (reference sequence).

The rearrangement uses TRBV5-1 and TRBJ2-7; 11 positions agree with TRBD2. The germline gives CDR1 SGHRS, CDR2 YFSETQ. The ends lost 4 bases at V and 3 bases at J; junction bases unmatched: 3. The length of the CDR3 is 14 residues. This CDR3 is CASSETSGVYEQYF. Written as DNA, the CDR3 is TGCGCCAGCAGCGAGACTAGCGGGGTCTACGAGCAGTACTTC.

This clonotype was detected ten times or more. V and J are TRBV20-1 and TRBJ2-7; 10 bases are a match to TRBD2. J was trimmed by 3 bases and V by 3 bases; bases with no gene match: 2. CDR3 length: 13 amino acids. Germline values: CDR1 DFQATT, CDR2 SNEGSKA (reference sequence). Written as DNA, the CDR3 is TGCAGTGCTAGGGGGACTAGCGTCTACGAGCAGTACTTC. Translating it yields CSARGTSVYEQYF.

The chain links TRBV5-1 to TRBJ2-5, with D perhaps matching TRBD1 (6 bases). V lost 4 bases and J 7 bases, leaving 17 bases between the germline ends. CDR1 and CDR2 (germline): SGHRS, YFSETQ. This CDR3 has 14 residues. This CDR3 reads CASSPTQGKGTQYF. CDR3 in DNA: TGCGCCAGCAGCCCGACCCAGGGGAAGGGGACCCAGTACTTC. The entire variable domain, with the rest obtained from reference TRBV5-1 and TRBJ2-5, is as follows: KAGVTQTPRYLIKTRGQQVTLSCSPISGHRSVSWYQQTPGQGLQFLFEYFSETQRNKGNFPGRFSGRQFSNSRSEMNVSTLELGDSALYLCASSPTQGKGTQYFGPGTRLLVL.

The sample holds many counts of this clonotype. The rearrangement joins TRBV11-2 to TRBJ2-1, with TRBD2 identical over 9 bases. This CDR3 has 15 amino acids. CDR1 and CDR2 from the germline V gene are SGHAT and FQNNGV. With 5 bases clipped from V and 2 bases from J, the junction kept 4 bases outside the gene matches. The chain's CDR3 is CASSQIAGAYNEQFF. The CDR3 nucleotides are TGTGCCAGCAGCCAAATAGCGGGAGCCTACAATGAGCAGTTCTTC.

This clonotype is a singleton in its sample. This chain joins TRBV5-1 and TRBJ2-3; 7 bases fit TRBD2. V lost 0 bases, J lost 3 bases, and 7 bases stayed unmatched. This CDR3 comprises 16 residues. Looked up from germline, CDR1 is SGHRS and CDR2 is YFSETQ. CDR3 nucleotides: TGCGCCAGCAGCTTGGTTTCTAGCGGTGGGACAGATACGCAGTATTTT. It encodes CASSLVSSGGTDTQYF. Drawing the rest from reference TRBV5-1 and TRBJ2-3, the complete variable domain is KAGVTQTPRYLIKTRGQQVTLSCSPISGHRSVSWYQQTPGQGLQFLFEYFSETQRNKGNFPGRFSGRQFSNSRSEMNVSTLELGDSALYLCASSLVSSGGTDTQYFGPGTRLTVL.

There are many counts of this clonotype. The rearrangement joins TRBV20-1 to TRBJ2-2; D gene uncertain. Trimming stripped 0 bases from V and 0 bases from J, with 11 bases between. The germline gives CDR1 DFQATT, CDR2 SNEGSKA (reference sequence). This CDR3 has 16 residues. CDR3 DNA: TGCAGTGCTAGAGATTTTCAGGCGGCGAACACCGGGGAGCTGTTTTTT. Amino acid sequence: CSARDFQAANTGELFF.

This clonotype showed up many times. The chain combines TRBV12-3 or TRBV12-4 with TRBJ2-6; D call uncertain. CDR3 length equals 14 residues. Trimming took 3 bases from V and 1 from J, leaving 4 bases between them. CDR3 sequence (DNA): TGTGCCAGCAGTTTTATGTCTGGGGCCAACGTCCTGACTTTC. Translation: CASSFMSGANVLTF.

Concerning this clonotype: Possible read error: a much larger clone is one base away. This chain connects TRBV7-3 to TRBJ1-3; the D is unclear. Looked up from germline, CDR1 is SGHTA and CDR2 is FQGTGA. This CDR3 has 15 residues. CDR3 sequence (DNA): TGTGCCAGCAGCTTAAGCGGGAGGGCTGGAAACACCAGATATTTT. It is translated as CASSLSGRAGNTRYF. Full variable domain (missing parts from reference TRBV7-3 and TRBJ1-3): GAGVSQTPSNKVTEKGKYVELRCDPISGHTALYWYRQSLGQGPEFLIYFQGTGAADDSGLPNDRFFAVRPEGSVSTLKIQRTERGDSAVYLCASSLSGRAGNTRYFGEGSWLTVV.

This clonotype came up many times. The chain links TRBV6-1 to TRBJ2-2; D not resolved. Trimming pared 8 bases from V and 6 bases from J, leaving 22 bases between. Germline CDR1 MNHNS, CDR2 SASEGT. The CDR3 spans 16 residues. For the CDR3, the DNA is TGTGCCAGCGTGACGAGCCCCGGCAGTAACGCCGGGGAGCTGTTTTTT. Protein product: CASVTSPGSNAGELFF.

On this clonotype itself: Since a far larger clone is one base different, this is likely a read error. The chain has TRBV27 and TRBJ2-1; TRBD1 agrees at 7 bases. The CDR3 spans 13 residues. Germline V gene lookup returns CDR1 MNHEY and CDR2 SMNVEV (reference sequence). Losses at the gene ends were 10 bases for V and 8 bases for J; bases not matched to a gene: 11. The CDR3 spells CATIGQEGHEQFF. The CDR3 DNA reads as TGTGCCACCATCGGACAGGAAGGCCATGAGCAGTTCTTC.

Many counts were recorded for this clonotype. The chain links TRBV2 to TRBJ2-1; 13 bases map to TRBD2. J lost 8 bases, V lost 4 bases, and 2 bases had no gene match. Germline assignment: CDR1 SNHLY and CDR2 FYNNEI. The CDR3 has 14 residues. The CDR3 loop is CASSGLAGGYEQFF. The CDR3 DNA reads TGTGCCAGCAGTGGACTAGCGGGAGGTTATGAGCAGTTCTTC.

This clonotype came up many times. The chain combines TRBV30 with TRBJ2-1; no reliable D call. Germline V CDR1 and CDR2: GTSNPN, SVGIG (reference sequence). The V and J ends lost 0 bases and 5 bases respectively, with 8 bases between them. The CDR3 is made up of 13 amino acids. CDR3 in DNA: TGTGCCTGGAGTGTACGGGCGGACAATGAGCAGTTCTTC. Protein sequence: CAWSVRADNEQFF.

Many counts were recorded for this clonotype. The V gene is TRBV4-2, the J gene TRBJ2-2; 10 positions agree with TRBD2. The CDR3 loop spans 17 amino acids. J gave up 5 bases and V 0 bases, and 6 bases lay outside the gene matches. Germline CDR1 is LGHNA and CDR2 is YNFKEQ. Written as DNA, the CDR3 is TGTGCCAGCAGCCAAGAAGGGCTAGCGGGAGTTACCGGGGAGCTGTTTTTT. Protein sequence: CASSQEGLAGVTGELFF.

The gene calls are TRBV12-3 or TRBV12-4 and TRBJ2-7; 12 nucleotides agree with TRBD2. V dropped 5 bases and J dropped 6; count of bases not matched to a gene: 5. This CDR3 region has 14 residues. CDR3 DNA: TGTGCCAGCAGTCGACTAGCGGGAGTTGGCGAGCAGTACTTC. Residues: CASSRLAGVGEQYF.

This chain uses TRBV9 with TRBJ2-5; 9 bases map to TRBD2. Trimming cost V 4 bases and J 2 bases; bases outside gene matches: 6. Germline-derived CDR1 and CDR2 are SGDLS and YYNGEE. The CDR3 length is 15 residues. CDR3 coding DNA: TGTGCCAGCAGCCCCCTAGCGGGGCGACAAGAGACCCAGTACTTC. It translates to CASSPLAGRQETQYF.

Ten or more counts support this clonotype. CDR3 nucleotides: TGTGCCAGCAGCCAGTTTATGTACGGCGAGGCTGAGACCCAGTACTTC. It is translated as CASSQFMYGEAETQYF. The chain is built from TRBV3-1 and TRBJ2-5; D gene unclear. V was cut by 3 bases and J by 5 bases, with 19 bases left in between. This CDR3 has 16 amino acids. The germline V gene has CDR1 LGHDT and CDR2 YNNKEL (reference sequence).